The clone carrying this T cell receptor (beta chain) was counted many times. The sample originates from a study of neurological immune-mediated disorders. It was by 5'RACE with 10-nucleotide random UMIs that the cDNA was made. TCRdb passed the 5' RACE reads through MiXCR, listing each CDR3 protein once. The sample holds 50,000 or so distinct CDR3 sequences; 10% are singletons and the top ten take 21%. The CDR3 extends over 17 amino acids. Looked up from germline, CDR1 is SNHLY and CDR2 is FYNNEI. J was trimmed by 6 bases and V by 6 bases; bases with no gene match: 16. The chain recombines TRBV2 with TRBJ2-5; 10 positions match TRBD2. The receptor was derived from a woman between 40 and 55 years old with HTLV-1-associated myelopathy (HAM/TSP). What was sequenced was PBMCs. CDR3 protein: CASSPQGIAGGPKTQYF. As DNA, the CDR3 is TGTGCCAGCAGCCCTCAGGGCATAGCGGGGGGCCCGAAGACCCAGTACTTC.